The 8 T cell receptor beta chains listed next were all sequenced from one sample in a study of vaccination effects on CD4 cells after COVID-19. Sequencing used immunoSEQ multiplex PCR; TCRdb keeps in-frame clones, though not all of them. The sample comprises some 39,000 clones, over 80% of which are singletons, and under 3% rests with the top ten. The culture ran for 10 to 11 days, and then CD4+ T cells were isolated. Antigens of these TCRs are unknown. Sequencing was performed on CD4+ T cells from PBMCs cultured without peptide, taken before COVID-19 vaccination. The receptors shown here come from a human donor who received a COVID-19 vaccine.

The V call is TRBV11-3, the J call TRBJ2-1; D could derive from TRBD1 or TRBD2 (5 bases each). Between the trimmed V and J ends, which lost 1 base and 0 bases, there was a span of 13 bases. Germline CDR1 and CDR2: SGHNT and YENEEA. This CDR3 is built from 17 residues. The CDR3 region is CASSLGAGTDSYNEQFF. The CDR3 region has the DNA TGTGCCAGCAGCTTAGGGGCAGGGACCGACTCCTACAATGAGCAGTTCTTC.

This clone was seen a handful of times. The J gene is TRBJ2-7, the V gene TRBV12-5, with 7 positions matching TRBD2. Looked up from germline, CDR1 is LGHNT and CDR2 is FRNRAP. The J segment lost 2 bases and the V segment lost 4 bases, leaving 5 bases of the junction unmatched. CDR3 length: 14 amino acids. The CDR3 DNA is TGTGCTAGTGGTTCAACCGGGGGGACCTACGAGCAGTACGTC. This translates into CASGSTGGTYEQYV.

This clone showed up just once. V gene TRBV5-8 combines with J gene TRBJ2-2, with a possible D match to TRBD2 (5 bases). Trimming removed 4 bases at V and 7 bases at J, with 17 bases between. The germline V gene has CDR1 SGHTS and CDR2 YDEGEE. The CDR3 sequence is 15 residues long. This chain's CDR3 is CASSHRPRRGGELFF. CDR3 sequence (DNA): TGTGCCAGCAGCCACAGACCGCGCCGGGGCGGGGAGCTGTTTTTT.

This sequence joins TRBV19 and TRBJ2-1, with 7 bases lining up with TRBD2. Germline-derived CDR1 and CDR2 are LNHDA and SQIVND (reference sequence). With V trimmed by 3 bases and J by 3 bases, 5 bases remained unmatched. The CDR3 extends over 15 amino acids. This CDR3 is CASSISAGDYNEQFF. The CDR3 coding sequence is TGTGCCAGTAGTATTAGTGCGGGGGACTACAATGAGCAGTTCTTC.

CDR3 DNA: TGTGCCAGCAGCGTAGATCCAGGGTACAATGAGCAGTTCTTC. This sequence encodes CASSVDPGYNEQFF. V and J are TRBV9 and TRBJ2-1; possibly TRBD1 for D (5 bases). The CDR3 extends over 14 amino acids. The germline CDR1 and CDR2 sequences are SGDLS and YYNGEE. V lost 0 bases and J 4 bases, leaving 8 bases between the germline ends.

The count of this clone is one. V and J are TRBV29-1 and TRBJ2-3; either TRBD1 or TRBD2 may supply D (5 bases each). CDR1 and CDR2 from the germline V gene are SQVTM and ANQGSEA. V was trimmed by 4 bases and J by 0 bases, leaving 8 bases between them. The CDR3 extends over 13 amino acids. In nucleotides, the CDR3 is TGCAGCGTTGGGGGCGGGAGCACAGATACGCAGTATTTT. It specifies CSVGGGSTDTQYF.

This chain joins TRBV7-2 and TRBJ2-7, with D unresolved. The V end lost 1 base, the J end lost 3 bases, and 7 bases lay between the germline ends. Germline assignment: CDR1 SGHTA and CDR2 FQGNSA. The CDR3 spans 13 residues. The CDR3 nucleotides read TGTGCCAGCAGCTTAGACAGAAACTACGAGCAGTACGTC. This sequence encodes CASSLDRNYEQYV.

The rearrangement joins TRBV5-1 to TRBJ2-1, with 12 bases identical to TRBD2. J gave up 8 bases and V 3 bases, and 9 bases lay outside the gene matches. This CDR3 is built from 16 residues. Germline V gene sequence: CDR1 SGHRS, CDR2 YFSETQ. CDR3 region: CASSWMTSGGGDEQFF. Here the CDR3 DNA reads TGCGCCAGCAGCTGGATGACTAGCGGGGGCGGGGATGAGCAGTTCTTC.